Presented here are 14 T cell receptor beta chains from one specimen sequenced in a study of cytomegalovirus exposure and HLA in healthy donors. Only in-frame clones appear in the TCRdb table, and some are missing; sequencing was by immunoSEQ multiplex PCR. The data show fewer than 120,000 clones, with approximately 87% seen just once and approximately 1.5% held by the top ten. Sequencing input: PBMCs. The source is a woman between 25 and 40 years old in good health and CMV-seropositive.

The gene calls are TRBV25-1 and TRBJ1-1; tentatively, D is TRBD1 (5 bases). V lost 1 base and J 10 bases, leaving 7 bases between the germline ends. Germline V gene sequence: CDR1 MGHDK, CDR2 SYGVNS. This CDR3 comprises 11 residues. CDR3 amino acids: CASSELGGAFF. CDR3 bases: TGTGCCAGCAGTGAATTGGGGGGAGCTTTCTTT.

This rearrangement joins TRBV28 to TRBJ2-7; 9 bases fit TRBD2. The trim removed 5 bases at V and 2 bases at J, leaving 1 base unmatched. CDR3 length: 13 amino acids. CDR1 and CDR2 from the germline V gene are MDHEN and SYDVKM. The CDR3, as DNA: TGTGCCAGCAGTCCTAGCGGGACCTACGAGCAGTACTTC. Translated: CASSPSGTYEQYF.

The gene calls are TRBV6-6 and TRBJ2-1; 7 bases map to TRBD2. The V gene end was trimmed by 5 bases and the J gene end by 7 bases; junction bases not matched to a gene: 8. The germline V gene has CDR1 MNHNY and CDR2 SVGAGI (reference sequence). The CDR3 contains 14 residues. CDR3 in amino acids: CASSPGGGANEQFF. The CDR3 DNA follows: TGTGCCAGCAGTCCGGGCGGGGGTGCGAATGAGCAGTTCTTC.

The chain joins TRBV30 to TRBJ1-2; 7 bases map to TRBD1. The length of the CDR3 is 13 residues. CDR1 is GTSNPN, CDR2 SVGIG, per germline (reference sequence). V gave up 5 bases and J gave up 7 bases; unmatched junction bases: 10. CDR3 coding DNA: TGTGCCTGGGACAGGGAGGCGATTGGTGGCTACACCTTC. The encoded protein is CAWDREAIGGYTF.

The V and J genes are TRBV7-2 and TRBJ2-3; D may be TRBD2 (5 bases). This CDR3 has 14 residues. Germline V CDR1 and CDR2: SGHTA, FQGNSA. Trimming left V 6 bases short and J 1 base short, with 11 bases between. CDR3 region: CASRSTGGTDTQYF. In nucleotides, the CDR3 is TGTGCCAGCAGGTCAACCGGGGGCACAGATACGCAGTATTTT.

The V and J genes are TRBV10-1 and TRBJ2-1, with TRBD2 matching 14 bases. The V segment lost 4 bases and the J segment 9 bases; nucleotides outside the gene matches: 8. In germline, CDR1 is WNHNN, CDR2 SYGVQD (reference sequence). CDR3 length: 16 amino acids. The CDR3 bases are TGCGCCAGCAGTGCCACTTTGGGACTAGCGGGAGCTGAGCAGTTCTTC. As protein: CASSATLGLAGAEQFF.

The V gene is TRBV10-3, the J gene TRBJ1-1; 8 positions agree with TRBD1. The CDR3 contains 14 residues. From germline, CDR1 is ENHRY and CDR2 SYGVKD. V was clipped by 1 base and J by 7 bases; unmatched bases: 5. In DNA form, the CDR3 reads TGTGCCATCAGTGAGTACCAACAGGGGGGTGAAGCTTTCTTT. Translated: CAISEYQQGGEAFF.

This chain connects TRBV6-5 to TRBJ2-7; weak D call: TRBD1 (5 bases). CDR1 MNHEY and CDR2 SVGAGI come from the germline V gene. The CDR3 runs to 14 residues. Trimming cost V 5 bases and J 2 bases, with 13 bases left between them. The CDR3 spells CASSLRVAAYEQYF. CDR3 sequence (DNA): TGTGCCAGCAGTCTCAGGGTGGCCGCCTACGAGCAGTACTTC.

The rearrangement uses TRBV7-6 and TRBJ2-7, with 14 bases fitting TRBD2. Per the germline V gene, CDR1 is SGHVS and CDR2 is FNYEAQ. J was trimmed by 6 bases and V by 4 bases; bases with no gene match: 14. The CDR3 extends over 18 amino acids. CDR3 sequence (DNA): TGTGCCAGCAGCTCCGCCCCTGGACTAGCGGGAGGAAAGTCCGAGCAGTACTTC. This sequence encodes CASSSAPGLAGGKSEQYF.

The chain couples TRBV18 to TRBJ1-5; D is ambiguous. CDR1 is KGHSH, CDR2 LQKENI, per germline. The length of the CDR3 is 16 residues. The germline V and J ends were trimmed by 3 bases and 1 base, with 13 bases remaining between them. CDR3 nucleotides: TGTGCCAGCTCACCCCGGCGATCCAGGAGCAATCAGCCCCAGCATTTT. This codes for CASSPRRSRSNQPQHF.

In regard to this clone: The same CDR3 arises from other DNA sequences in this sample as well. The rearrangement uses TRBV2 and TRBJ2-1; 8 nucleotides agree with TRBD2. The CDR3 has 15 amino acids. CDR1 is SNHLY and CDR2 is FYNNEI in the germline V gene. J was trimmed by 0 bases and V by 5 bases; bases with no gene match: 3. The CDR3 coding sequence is TGTGCCAGCAGTCCGAGCGGGAGCTCCTACAATGAGCAGTTCTTC. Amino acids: CASSPSGSSYNEQFF.

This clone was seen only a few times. CDR3 DNA: TGTGCCAGCAGCCACGGCAAAGGACAGGGACGCTACGAGCAGTACTTC. Translated, it gives CASSHGKGQGRYEQYF. V is TRBV11-2 and J is TRBJ2-7; 8 bases match TRBD1. The germline V gene encodes CDR1 SGHAT and CDR2 FQNNGV. This CDR3 is 16 amino acids long. The V gene end was trimmed by 5 bases and the J gene end by 3 bases; junction bases not matched to a gene: 12.

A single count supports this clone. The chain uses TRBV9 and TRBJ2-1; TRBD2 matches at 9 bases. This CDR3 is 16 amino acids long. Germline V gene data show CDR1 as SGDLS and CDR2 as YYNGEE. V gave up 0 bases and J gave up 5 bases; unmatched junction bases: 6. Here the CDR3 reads CASSVGSSGDHNEQFF. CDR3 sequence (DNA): TGTGCCAGCAGCGTAGGATCTAGCGGGGACCACAATGAGCAGTTCTTC.

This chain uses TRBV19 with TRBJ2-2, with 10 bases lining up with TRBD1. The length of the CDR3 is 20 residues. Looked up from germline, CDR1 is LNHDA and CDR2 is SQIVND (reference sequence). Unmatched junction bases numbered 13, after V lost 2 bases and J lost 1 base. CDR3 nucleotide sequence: TGTGCCAGTAGTATATTGGGCGACAGGGGGCTGTTGGGGAACACCGGGGAGCTGTTTTTT. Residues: CASSILGDRGLLGNTGELFF.